Listed below are T cell receptor beta chains from one sample, sequenced in a study of human T cells and chemical hapten exposure. TCRdb processed the 5' RACE reads anew with MiXCR; each CDR3 protein has one entry. The sample gives 110,000 or so distinct CDR3 sequences, around a fifth of which show up once; 2.8% is in the top ten. These receptors came from a human donor in good health. CDR3s include the opening cysteine and the closing phenylalanine or tryptophan. Fields, in order: CDR3 DNA, CDR3 protein, D gene, clone size, V gene, J gene. A D gene is named only where the DNA matches it firmly. Some rows have no size entry. The others give once, few or many, or a class for an expanded clone.

cdr3_nt: TGTGCCAGCAGCAAAGGCGGACAGGGGGAGTCGAGGAGCAAAGATACGCAGTATTTT; cdr3_aa: CASSKGGQGESRSKDTQYF; d_call: -; clone_size: many; v_call: TRBV21-1; j_call: TRBJ2-3
cdr3_nt: TGCAGTGCGCCCCAGGGGGGGGAGAGTTGGAATGAGCAGTTCTTC; cdr3_aa: CSAPQGGESWNEQFF; d_call: -; clone_size: -; v_call: TRBV20-1; j_call: TRBJ2-1
cdr3_nt: TGCGCCAGCAGCCTAACAGGACAGGCGGCTAGCGGGAGAGCCTACAATGAGCAGTTCTTC; cdr3_aa: CASSLTGQAASGRAYNEQFF; d_call: TRBD2; clone_size: once; v_call: TRBV4-1; j_call: TRBJ2-1
cdr3_nt: TGTGCCAGCAGTGAAGGGCCAGCGTATAATCAGCCCCAGCATTTT; cdr3_aa: CASSEGPAYNQPQHF; d_call: -; clone_size: -; v_call: TRBV2; j_call: TRBJ1-5
cdr3_nt: TGCAGCGGGGAGGGCCTGAACACCGGGGAGCTGTTTTTT; cdr3_aa: CSGEGLNTGELFF; d_call: TRBD2; clone_size: -; v_call: TRBV29-1; j_call: TRBJ2-2
cdr3_nt: TGTGCCTGGAGTGTTGGTGGTAATACGCAGTATTTT; cdr3_aa: CAWSVGGNTQYF; d_call: -; clone_size: -; v_call: TRBV30; j_call: TRBJ2-3
cdr3_nt: TGCAGCGTTCGCAGGGTGGACGAGCAGTACTTC; cdr3_aa: CSVRRVDEQYF; d_call: -; clone_size: -; v_call: TRBV29-1; j_call: TRBJ2-7
cdr3_nt: TGTGCCACCCTCTTCGGAGGATCCTACGAGCAGTACTTC; cdr3_aa: CATLFGGSYEQYF; d_call: -; clone_size: few; v_call: TRBV7-8; j_call: TRBJ2-7
cdr3_nt: TGTGCCAGCAGCCAAGAACCAGCGGGAGTACCCCGGGAGCAGTACTTC; cdr3_aa: CASSQEPAGVPREQYF; d_call: TRBD2; clone_size: few; v_call: TRBV3-1; j_call: TRBJ2-7
cdr3_nt: TGTGCCAGTACCAGGACCCTCCTCTCCTACGAGCAGTACTTC; cdr3_aa: CASTRTLLSYEQYF; d_call: -; clone_size: -; v_call: TRBV19; j_call: TRBJ2-7
cdr3_nt: TGTGCCAGCAGCTTGGGCGGCGGGAGGGTCTACGAGCAGTACTTC; cdr3_aa: CASSLGGGRVYEQYF; d_call: TRBD2; clone_size: -; v_call: TRBV5-4; j_call: TRBJ2-7
cdr3_nt: TGTGCCACCAGTGATTCGGGTTCGAACTATGGCTACACCTTC; cdr3_aa: CATSDSGSNYGYTF; d_call: -; clone_size: -; v_call: TRBV24-1; j_call: TRBJ1-2
cdr3_nt: TGCAGCGTTTCCCCCGGGGCCTACGAGCAGTACTTC; cdr3_aa: CSVSPGAYEQYF; d_call: -; clone_size: -; v_call: TRBV29-1; j_call: TRBJ2-7
cdr3_nt: TGTGCCATCAGTGGTTCGACTAGCGGGAGGGATGAGCAGTTCTTC; cdr3_aa: CAISGSTSGRDEQFF; d_call: TRBD2; clone_size: many; v_call: TRBV10-3; j_call: TRBJ2-1
cdr3_nt: TGTGCCAGCAGTTTAACCAGCGGGAGCGGCACCGGGGAGCTGTTTTTT; cdr3_aa: CASSLTSGSGTGELFF; d_call: TRBD2; clone_size: -; v_call: TRBV28; j_call: TRBJ2-2
cdr3_nt: TGTGCCAGCAGCCAGGGAGACTATGGCTACACCTTC; cdr3_aa: CASSQGDYGYTF; d_call: -; clone_size: few; v_call: TRBV3-1; j_call: TRBJ1-2
cdr3_nt: TGTGCCAGCAGTTACAGGGGTCGGCAGGGTGGGACCCAGTACTTC; cdr3_aa: CASSYRGRQGGTQYF; d_call: -; clone_size: -; v_call: TRBV6-6; j_call: TRBJ2-5
cdr3_nt: TGCGCCAGCAGCTATCGACAGCGCACAGATACGCAGTATTTT; cdr3_aa: CASSYRQRTDTQYF; d_call: -; clone_size: -; v_call: TRBV5-1; j_call: TRBJ2-3
cdr3_nt: TGTGCCAGCAGCTTGGTGGCGGGGACCGGGGAGCTGTTTTTT; cdr3_aa: CASSLVAGTGELFF; d_call: -; clone_size: few; v_call: TRBV5-4; j_call: TRBJ2-2
cdr3_nt: TGTGCCAGCAGCTTAAAAGGAGGGGGCCTAGCGGGAGCTCACAATGAGCAGTTCTTC; cdr3_aa: CASSLKGGGLAGAHNEQFF; d_call: TRBD2; clone_size: few; v_call: TRBV7-8; j_call: TRBJ2-1
cdr3_nt: TGCAGTGCCGGTGGTTTAGCTGCCTCACCGGTAGATACGCAGTATTTT; cdr3_aa: CSAGGLAASPVDTQYF; d_call: -; clone_size: -; v_call: TRBV20-1; j_call: TRBJ2-3
cdr3_nt: TGTGCCAGCAGCGCCACCGGGACTAGCTCCTACAATGAGCAGTTCTTC; cdr3_aa: CASSATGTSSYNEQFF; d_call: TRBD2; clone_size: -; v_call: TRBV7-3; j_call: TRBJ2-1
cdr3_nt: TGTGCCAGCAGCCTATCAGGGAGGGCCCGCACAGATACGCAGTATTTT; cdr3_aa: CASSLSGRARTDTQYF; d_call: TRBD2; clone_size: -; v_call: TRBV11-1; j_call: TRBJ2-3
cdr3_nt: TGCGCCAGCAGCCCTCAACGGGACAGCCCCTATGGCTACACCTTC; cdr3_aa: CASSPQRDSPYGYTF; d_call: TRBD1; clone_size: -; v_call: TRBV5-1; j_call: TRBJ1-2
cdr3_nt: TGCAGTGCTAGAAAGGGGACGGCGAACACTGAAGCTTTCTTT; cdr3_aa: CSARKGTANTEAFF; d_call: -; clone_size: -; v_call: TRBV20-1; j_call: TRBJ1-1
cdr3_nt: TGTGCCAGCAGTGGGGGACTAGCGGGGTTCGCAGATACGCAGTATTTT; cdr3_aa: CASSGGLAGFADTQYF; d_call: TRBD2; clone_size: -; v_call: TRBV5-5; j_call: TRBJ2-3
cdr3_nt: TGTGCCAGCAGTGGATTCACAGATACGCAGTATTTT; cdr3_aa: CASSGFTDTQYF; d_call: -; clone_size: few; v_call: TRBV25-1; j_call: TRBJ2-3
cdr3_nt: TGCAGCGTTCACCCCTCGACTAGCGGGAGAAGTTGGGGCACAGATACGCAGTATTTT; cdr3_aa: CSVHPSTSGRSWGTDTQYF; d_call: TRBD2; clone_size: few; v_call: TRBV29-1; j_call: TRBJ2-3
cdr3_nt: TGTGCCAGCTTAAACGTCAAGCAGGTTTTGAGCGAGCAGTACTTC; cdr3_aa: CASLNVKQVLSEQYF; d_call: -; clone_size: few; v_call: TRBV28; j_call: TRBJ2-7
cdr3_nt: TGTGCCAGCAGTTTGACAGGGGAGGCCTATGGCTACACCTTC; cdr3_aa: CASSLTGEAYGYTF; d_call: TRBD1; clone_size: once; v_call: TRBV28; j_call: TRBJ1-2
cdr3_nt: TGCAGTGCTACTCGACAGGGTATTACTCCTTTTATCTACGAGCAGTACTTC; cdr3_aa: CSATRQGITPFIYEQYF; d_call: TRBD1; clone_size: -; v_call: TRBV20-1; j_call: TRBJ2-7
cdr3_nt: TGTGCCAGCAGCACCGACAGAAATTACAATGAGCAGTTCTTC; cdr3_aa: CASSTDRNYNEQFF; d_call: -; clone_size: few; v_call: TRBV9; j_call: TRBJ2-1
cdr3_nt: TGTGCCAGCAGTTTAACGCGACAGGGGAGAAACATTCAGTACTTC; cdr3_aa: CASSLTRQGRNIQYF; d_call: TRBD1; clone_size: -; v_call: TRBV28; j_call: TRBJ2-4
cdr3_nt: TGTGCCAGCAGGCCAGGGGGGGACTCGGCCCCTCAGCAGTACTTC; cdr3_aa: CASRPGGDSAPQQYF; d_call: -; clone_size: -; v_call: TRBV28; j_call: TRBJ2-7
cdr3_nt: TGTGCCAGCAGTCCTCTCGCATCGTCAGCCCAGCATTTT; cdr3_aa: CASSPLASSAQHF; d_call: -; clone_size: once; v_call: TRBV27; j_call: TRBJ1-5
cdr3_nt: TGCAGCGTTGTGGATCTAGTTACGCAGTATTTT; cdr3_aa: CSVVDLVTQYF; d_call: -; clone_size: -; v_call: TRBV29-1; j_call: TRBJ2-3
cdr3_nt: TGTGCCAGCAGTTCGCCGGGACGAGAGAGGCCTGGGGCCAACGTCCTGACTTTC; cdr3_aa: CASSSPGRERPGANVLTF; d_call: -; clone_size: few; v_call: TRBV27; j_call: TRBJ2-6
cdr3_nt: TGCGCCAGCAGCCCAGACCGGGTTTCGGGCTACACCTTC; cdr3_aa: CASSPDRVSGYTF; d_call: -; clone_size: few; v_call: TRBV4-1; j_call: TRBJ1-2
cdr3_nt: TGTGCCAGCAGCCGCTCACCGCAGGGAGGAGGCGAAAAACTGTTTTTT; cdr3_aa: CASSRSPQGGGEKLFF; d_call: -; clone_size: -; v_call: TRBV6-5; j_call: TRBJ1-4
cdr3_nt: TGTGCCGTATTAACAGGGGGCGTGAACACTGAAGCTTTCTTT; cdr3_aa: CAVLTGGVNTEAFF; d_call: -; clone_size: few; v_call: TRBV21-1; j_call: TRBJ1-1
cdr3_nt: TGTGCCAGCAGTGACTCGAAGGCAGGGACAGGGCTCTCTGGGGCCAACGTCCTGACTTTC; cdr3_aa: CASSDSKAGTGLSGANVLTF; d_call: TRBD1; clone_size: -; v_call: TRBV6-4; j_call: TRBJ2-6
cdr3_nt: TGCGCCAGCCGAGACCTAGCCAAAAACATTCAGTACTTC; cdr3_aa: CASRDLAKNIQYF; d_call: -; clone_size: few; v_call: TRBV10-2; j_call: TRBJ2-4